One T cell receptor (beta chain) is described in this entry. V shed 0 bases and J shed 2 bases, with 8 bases lying between them. Germline V gene sequence: CDR1 LNHNV, CDR2 YYDKDF (reference sequence). The CDR3 runs to 14 residues. This entry belongs to a study of shared clonotypes between healthy human individuals. Study summary: A donor's plate count was three for CD4 naive and three for CD4 memory; CD8 naive had two and CD8 memory one.

In replicate PCRs of sorted subsets, about 220 ng DNA, approximately 30,000 T cell genomes, was used. Profiled with immunoSEQ multiplex PCR; TCRdb holds only in-frame clones, not every one. The sample contains around 990,000 clones, roughly 80% of which appear only once. This TCR came from a man between 18 and 29 years old in good health. Some clones in this sample may be carry-over from other donors' samples. The sequencing sample was made of memory CD4+ T cells from PBMCs. Documented subset: CD45RA-negative fraction. The rearrangement uses TRBV15 and TRBJ2-7, with D possibly matching TRBD1 (6 bases). The CDR3 sequence: CATSRDAGAYEQYF. CDR3 coding DNA: TGTGCCACCAGCAGAGATGCAGGGGCCTACGAGCAGTACTTC.